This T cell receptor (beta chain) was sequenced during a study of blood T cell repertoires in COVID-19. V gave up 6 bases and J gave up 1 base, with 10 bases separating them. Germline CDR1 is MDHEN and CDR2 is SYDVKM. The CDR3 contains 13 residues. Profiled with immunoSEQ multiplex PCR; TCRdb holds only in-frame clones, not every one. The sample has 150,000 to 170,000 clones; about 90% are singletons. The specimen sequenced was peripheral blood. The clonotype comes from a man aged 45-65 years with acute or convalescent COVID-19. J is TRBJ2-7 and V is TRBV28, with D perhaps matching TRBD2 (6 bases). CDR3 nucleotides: TGTGCCAGCAGACGCGGAGGGTCCTACGAGCAGTACTTC. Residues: CASRRGGSYEQYF. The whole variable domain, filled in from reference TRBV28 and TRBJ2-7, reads DVKVTQSSRYLVKRTGEKVFLECVQDMDHENMFWYRQDPGLGLRLIYFSYDVKMKEKGDIPEGYSVSREKKERFSLILESASTNQTSMYLCASRRGGSYEQYFGPGTRLTVT.